The rows below give T cell receptor beta chains drawn from one sample of a study of blood T cells in healthy people across ages. In TCRdb, the 5' RACE reads were re-called with MiXCR into one record per CDR3 protein. The sample includes hundreds of thousands of distinct CDR3 sequences, roughly 43% of them seen just once. Sequences were obtained from blood. The receptors originated from a man aged 25 to 40 in good health. Both conserved end residues are part of each CDR3. Each record gives: V gene, clone size, CDR3 protein. Size values are once, few and many counts, or a class for expanded clones, and some rows have none.

V: TRBV20-1; size: many; CDR3: CSAREMAGPGETQYF
V: TRBV6-2/TRBV6-3; size: -; CDR3: CASTSGGASTDTQYF
V: TRBV2; size: many; CDR3: CASRRDFRNEQFF
V: TRBV10-3; size: -; CDR3: CAIQVAYEQYF
V: TRBV9; size: -; CDR3: CASSAVQGGYNEQFF
V: TRBV5-8; size: -; CDR3: CASSLGDSGSETQYF
V: TRBV3-1; size: -; CDR3: CASSQGPMDQFF
V: TRBV10-3; size: few; CDR3: CAISEVLGANEKLFF
V: TRBV27; size: -; CDR3: CASSLSFTRRVGQYF
V: TRBV20-1; size: -; CDR3: CSARPGTNIQYF
V: TRBV29-1; size: -; CDR3: CSVGGGTVNIQYF
V: TRBV28; size: -; CDR3: CASSFADNYGYTF
V: TRBV4-2; size: -; CDR3: CASSQEERGFTDTQYF
V: TRBV6-6; size: few; CDR3: CASSYPYQGLNTEAFF
V: TRBV20-1; size: few; CDR3: CSARDREAETQYF